This record concerns one TCR delta chain sequence. Its target is unknown. The protein in TCRdb stems from a much larger clone and differs at residue 12 from this DNA's translation, likely a read error; here the protein is translated from the DNA. The entry originates in a study of γδ T cells in repeated Plasmodium falciparum infection. General observations from the study: Repeated controlled infections reportedly drove waves of new clonotype selection in Vdelta2-negative, mostly Vdelta1+, gammadelta repertoires. Vgamma9/Vdelta2+ T cells showed a stable polyclonal repertoire with shared TCRgamma sequences.

Bulk repertoires came from Vgamma9/Vdelta2+ or Vdelta2-negative gammadelta T cells flow-sorted from PBMC. The CDR3 is made up of 16 amino acids. Germline lookup yields CDR1 TSWWSYY and CDR2 QGS. Each sorted gammadelta sample had TRG and TRD chains sequenced. TCRdb made new clone calls on the multiplex PCR reads using CATT. Seen here are around 50,000 delta-chain clones, 1.6% observed once, and the top ten hold 8.6%. The clonotype was recovered from a pool of human donors (malaria-infected and uninfected, not separated). The chain employs TRDV1 and TRDJ1, with D unclear. The J gene, absent from TCRdb, was called here by matching the DNA to germline. Sequencing was performed on gamma-delta T cells from blood. CDR3 DNA: TGTGCTCTTGGGGAAAGGTGGTCCTCGTACACCGGTAAACTCATCTTT. The encoded protein is CALGERWSSYTGKLIF.